Presented here are 3 T cell receptor beta chains from one specimen sequenced in a study of identifying expanded T cells in peripheral blood. The method was immunoSEQ multiplex PCR; TCRdb's version includes in-frame clones alone and lacks a portion of them. Of approximately 100,000 clones listed, around 89% are singletons. Sequencing input: blood. All receptors come from a person aged 18-69 years in good health.

The chain uses TRBV7-6 and TRBJ1-6; D uncertain. This CDR3 has 16 amino acids. V lost 2 bases and J lost 8, with 16 bases in between. Germline V lookup: CDR1 SGHVS, CDR2 FNYEAQ. CDR3 in DNA: TGTGCCAGCAGCTTATTGTCTACTCCTCGGGATTCACCCCTCCACTTT. It translates to CASSLLSTPRDSPLHF.

The rearrangement joins TRBV4-1 to TRBJ2-1; a weak D match, TRBD1 (5 bases). The length of the CDR3 is 16 residues. Looked up from germline, CDR1 is MGHRA and CDR2 is YSYEKL. V was pared by 0 bases and J by 2 bases, with 11 bases between. CDR3 DNA: TGCGCCAGCAGCCAAGATACCAGGGTAGCCTACAATGAGCAGTTCTTC. Protein product: CASSQDTRVAYNEQFF.

This chain joins TRBV28 and TRBJ2-2, with D possibly TRBD2 on 6 matching bases. Germline CDR1 reads MDHEN; CDR2 reads SYDVKM. The V gene lost 4 bases and the J gene lost 6 bases, with 15 bases spanning the gap. The CDR3 loop spans 15 amino acids. The CDR3 is CASSSPGLGAGELFF. The CDR3 nucleotides are TGTGCCAGCAGTTCCCCGGGACTGGGGGCCGGGGAGCTGTTTTTT.